These T cell receptor beta chains were read from a single sample in a study of Graves' ophthalmopathy and Graves' hyperthyroidism. MiXCR, applied by TCRdb to the multiplex PCR reads, yields one record per CDR3 protein. The sample records a few hundred thousand distinct CDR3 sequences, about a sixth being singletons. The sequencing input was peripheral blood. These receptors were obtained from an adult woman with stable Graves' hyperthyroidism. CDR3s leave out the opening cysteine and the closing phenylalanine or tryptophan. Clone size appears in some rows only: once, few, many, or a class for an expanded clone.

v_call	cdr3_length	j_call	clone_size	cdr3_aa
TRBV7-2	13	TRBJ1-1	many	ASSLVRGPNTEAF
TRBV5-6	13	TRBJ1-5	many	ASSLTGGLNQPQH
TRBV5-1	11	TRBJ2-1	many	ASSSGRGDEQF
TRBV28	15	TRBJ1-5	many	ASSSTPLDRGHQPQH
TRBV2	14	TRBJ2-4	.	ASSEGQVLAKNIKY
TRBV20-1	12	TRBJ2-7	many	SARKGQGVYEQY
TRBV28	13	TRBJ2-2	.	ASSLFSTATGELF
TRBV28	12	TRBJ1-2	.	ASRSRGQGYGYT
TRBV7-2	14	TRBJ1-6	.	ASSLNPRASNSPLH
TRBV20-1	10	TRBJ1-1	many	SAGTANTEAF
TRBV11-2	14	TRBJ1-1	.	ASSPVRFRGDTEAF
TRBV20-1	12	TRBJ2-7	.	SAIRLAGLYEQY
TRBV10-3	11	TRBJ2-7	.	AIRRQSTYEQY
TRBV12-3/TRBV12-4	13	TRBJ1-6	many	ASSPTGQSNSPLH
TRBV29-1	10	TRBJ1-1	few	SARSGQHEAF
TRBV28	13	TRBJ2-7	many	ASSSQRTGNNEQY
TRBV12-3/TRBV12-4	13	TRBJ1-2	.	ASSSSGAASARYT
TRBV5-1	12	TRBJ2-7	many	ASSLRSSGYEQY
TRBV12-3/TRBV12-4	12	TRBJ1-5	many	ASSLNSKFQPQH
TRBV30	12	TRBJ2-4	many	AWSVRGIANIKY
TRBV12-3/TRBV12-4	10	TRBJ1-1	many	ASNKEDTEAF
TRBV6-2/TRBV6-3	12	TRBJ1-5	many	ASSYSGGPQPQH
TRBV28	13	TRBJ1-5	many	ASSFFKDRGKPQH
TRBV19	13	TRBJ1-3	few	ASIIRAASGNTIY